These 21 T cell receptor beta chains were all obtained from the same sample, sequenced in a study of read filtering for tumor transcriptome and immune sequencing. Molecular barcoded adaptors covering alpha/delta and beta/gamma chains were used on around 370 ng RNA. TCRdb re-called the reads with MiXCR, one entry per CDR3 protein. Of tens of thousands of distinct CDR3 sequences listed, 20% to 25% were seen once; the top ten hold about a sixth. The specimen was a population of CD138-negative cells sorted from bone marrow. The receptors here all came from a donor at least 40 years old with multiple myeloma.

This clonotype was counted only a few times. As DNA, the CDR3 is TGTGCCAGCAGTTTATCGGCGGGGGTAGAGGACAATGAGCAGTTCTTC. Protein product: CASSLSAGVEDNEQFF. The chain couples TRBV27 to TRBJ2-1, with 7 bases identical to TRBD2. V gave up 0 bases and J gave up 5 bases; unmatched junction bases: 7. The CDR3 totals 16 residues. Per germline, CDR1 MNHEY and CDR2 SMNVEV (reference sequence).

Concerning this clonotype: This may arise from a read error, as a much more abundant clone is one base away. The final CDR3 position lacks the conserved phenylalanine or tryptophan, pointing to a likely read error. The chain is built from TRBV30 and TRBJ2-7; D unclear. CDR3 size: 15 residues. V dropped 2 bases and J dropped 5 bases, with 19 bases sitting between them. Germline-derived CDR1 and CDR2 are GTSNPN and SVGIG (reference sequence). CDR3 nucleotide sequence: TGTGCCTGGAGTCCATTGGGTCCCGTCCAAAACGAGCAGTACCTC. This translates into CAWSPLGPVQNEQYL.

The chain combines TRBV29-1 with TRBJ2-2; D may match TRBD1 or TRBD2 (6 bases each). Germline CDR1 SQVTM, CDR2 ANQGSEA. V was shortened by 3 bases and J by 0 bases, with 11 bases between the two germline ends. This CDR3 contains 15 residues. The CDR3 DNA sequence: TGCAGCGTTGATAGGGGGGATACGAACACCGGGGAGCTGTTTTTT. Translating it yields CSVDRGDTNTGELFF.

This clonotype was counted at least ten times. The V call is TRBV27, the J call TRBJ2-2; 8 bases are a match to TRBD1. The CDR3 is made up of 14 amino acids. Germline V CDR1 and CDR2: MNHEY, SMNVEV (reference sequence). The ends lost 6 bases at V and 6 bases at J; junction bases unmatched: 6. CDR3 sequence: CASSIRTGSGELFF. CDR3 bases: TGTGCCAGCAGCATACGGACAGGGTCCGGGGAGCTGTTTTTT.

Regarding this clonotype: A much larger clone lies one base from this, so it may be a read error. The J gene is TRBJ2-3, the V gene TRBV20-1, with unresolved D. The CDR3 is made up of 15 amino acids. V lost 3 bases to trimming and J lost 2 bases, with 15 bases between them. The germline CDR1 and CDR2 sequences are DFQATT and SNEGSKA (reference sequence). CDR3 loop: CSARGPYAPTDTQYF. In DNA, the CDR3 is TGCAGTGCTAGGGGCCCGTATGCCCCCACAGATACGCAGTATTTT.

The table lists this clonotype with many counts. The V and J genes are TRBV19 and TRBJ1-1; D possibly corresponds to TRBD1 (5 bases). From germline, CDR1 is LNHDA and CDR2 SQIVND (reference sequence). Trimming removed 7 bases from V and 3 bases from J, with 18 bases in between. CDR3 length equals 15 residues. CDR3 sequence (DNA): TGTGCCAGTAAAGAGAAGGGGAATCGGGACACTGAAGCTTTCTTT. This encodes CASKEKGNRDTEAFF. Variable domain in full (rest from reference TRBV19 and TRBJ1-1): DGGITQSPKYLFRKEGQNVTLSCEQNLNHDAMYWYRQDPGQGLRLIYYSQIVNDFQKGDIAEGYSVSREKKESFPLTVTSAQKNPTAFYLCASKEKGNRDTEAFFGQGTRLTVV.

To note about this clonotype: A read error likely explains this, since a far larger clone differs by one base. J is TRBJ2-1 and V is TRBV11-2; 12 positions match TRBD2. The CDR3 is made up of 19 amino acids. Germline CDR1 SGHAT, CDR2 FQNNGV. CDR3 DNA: TGTGCCAGCGGCTTAGAACTAGCGGGAGGTTGGCCAAAAGGCAATGAGCAGTTCTTC. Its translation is CASGLELAGGWPKGNEQFF.

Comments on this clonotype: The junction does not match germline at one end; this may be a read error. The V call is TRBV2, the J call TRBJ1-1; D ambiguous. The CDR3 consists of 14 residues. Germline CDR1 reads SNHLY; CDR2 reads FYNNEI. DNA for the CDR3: TGTGCCAGCAGCGGGCTGATGGTGAATACTGAAGCTTTCTTT. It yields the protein CASSGLMVNTEAFF.

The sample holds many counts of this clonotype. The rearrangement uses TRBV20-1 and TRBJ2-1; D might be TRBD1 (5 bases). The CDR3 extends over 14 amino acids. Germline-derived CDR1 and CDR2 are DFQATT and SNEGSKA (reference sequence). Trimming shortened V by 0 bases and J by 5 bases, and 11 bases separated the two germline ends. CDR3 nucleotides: TGCAGTGCTAGAGATCCAGGGATGAACAATGAGCAGTTCTTC. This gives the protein CSARDPGMNNEQFF.

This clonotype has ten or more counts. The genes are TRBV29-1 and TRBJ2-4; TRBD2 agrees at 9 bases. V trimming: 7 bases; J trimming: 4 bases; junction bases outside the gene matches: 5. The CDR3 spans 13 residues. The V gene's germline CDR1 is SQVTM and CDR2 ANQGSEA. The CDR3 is CSAGGLAKNIQYF. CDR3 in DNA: TGCAGCGCCGGGGGACTAGCTAAAAACATTCAGTACTTC.

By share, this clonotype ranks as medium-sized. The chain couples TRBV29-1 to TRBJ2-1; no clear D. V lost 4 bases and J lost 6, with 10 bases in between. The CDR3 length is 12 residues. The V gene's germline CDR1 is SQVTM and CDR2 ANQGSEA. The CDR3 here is CSVGRGTNEQFF. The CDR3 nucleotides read TGCAGCGTTGGTAGAGGAACCAATGAGCAGTTCTTC.

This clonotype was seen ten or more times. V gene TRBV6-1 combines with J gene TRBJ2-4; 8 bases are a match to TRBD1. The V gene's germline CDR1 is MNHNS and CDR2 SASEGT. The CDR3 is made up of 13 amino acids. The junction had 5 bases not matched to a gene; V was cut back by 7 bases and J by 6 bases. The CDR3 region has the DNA TGTGCCAGCATAGGGACAGGACTAAACATTCAGTACTTC. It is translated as CASIGTGLNIQYF.

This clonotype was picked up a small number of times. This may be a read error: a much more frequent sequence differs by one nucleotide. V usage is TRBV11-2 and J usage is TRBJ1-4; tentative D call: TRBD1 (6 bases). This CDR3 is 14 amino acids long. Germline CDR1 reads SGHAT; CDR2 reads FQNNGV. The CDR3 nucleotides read TGTGCCAGCAGCTTGGCAGGGGAGGCCGAAAAACGGTTTTTT. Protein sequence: CASSLAGEAEKRFF.

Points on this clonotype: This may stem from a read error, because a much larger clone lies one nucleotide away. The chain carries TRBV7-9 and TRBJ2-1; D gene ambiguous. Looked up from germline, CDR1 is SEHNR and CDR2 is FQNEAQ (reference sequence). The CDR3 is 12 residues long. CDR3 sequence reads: CASSLEWGEQSF. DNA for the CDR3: TGTGCCAGCAGCTTAGAATGGGGTGAGCAGTCCTTC.

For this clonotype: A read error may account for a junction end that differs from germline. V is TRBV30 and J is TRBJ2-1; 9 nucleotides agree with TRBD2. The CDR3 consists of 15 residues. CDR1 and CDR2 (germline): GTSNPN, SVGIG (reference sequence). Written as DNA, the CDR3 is TGTGCCTGGAGTGCCCCCGGACTAGCGAGAAATGAGCAGTCCTTC. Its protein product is CAWSAPGLARNEQSF.

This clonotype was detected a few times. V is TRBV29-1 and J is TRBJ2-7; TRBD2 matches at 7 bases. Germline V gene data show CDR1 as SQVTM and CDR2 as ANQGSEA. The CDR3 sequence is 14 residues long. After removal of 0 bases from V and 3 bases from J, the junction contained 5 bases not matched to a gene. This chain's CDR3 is CSVEEGGEGYEQYF. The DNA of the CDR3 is TGCAGCGTTGAAGAGGGAGGGGAGGGCTACGAGCAGTACTTC.

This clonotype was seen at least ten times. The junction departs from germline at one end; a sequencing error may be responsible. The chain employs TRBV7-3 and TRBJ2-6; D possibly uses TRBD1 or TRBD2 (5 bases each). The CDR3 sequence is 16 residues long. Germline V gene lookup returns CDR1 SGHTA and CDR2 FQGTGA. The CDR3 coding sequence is TGTGCCAGCAGCTTAACTGAGGGGACCGGGGCCAACATCCTGACTTTC. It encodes CASSLTEGTGANILTF.

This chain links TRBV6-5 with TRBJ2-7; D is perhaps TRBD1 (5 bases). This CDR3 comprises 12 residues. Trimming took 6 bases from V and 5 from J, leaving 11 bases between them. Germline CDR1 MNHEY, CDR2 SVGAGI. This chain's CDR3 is CASRRDSHEQYF. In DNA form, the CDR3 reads TGTGCCAGCAGGCGAGACAGCCACGAGCAGTACTTC.

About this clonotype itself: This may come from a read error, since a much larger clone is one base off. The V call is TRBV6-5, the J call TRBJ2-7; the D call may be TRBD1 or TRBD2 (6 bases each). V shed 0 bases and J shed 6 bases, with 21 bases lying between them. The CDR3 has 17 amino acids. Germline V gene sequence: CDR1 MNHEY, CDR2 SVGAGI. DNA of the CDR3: TGTGCCAGCAGTTACTCGGGGGACACCATGGGGACTCGCGAGCAGTACTTC. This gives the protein CASSYSGDTMGTREQYF.

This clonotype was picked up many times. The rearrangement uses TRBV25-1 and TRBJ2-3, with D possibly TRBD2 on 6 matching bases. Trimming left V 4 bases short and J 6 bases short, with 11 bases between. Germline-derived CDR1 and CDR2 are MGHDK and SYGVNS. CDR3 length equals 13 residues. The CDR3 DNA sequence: TGTGCCAGCAGTGTGCAGGGACTCGATACGCAGTATTTT. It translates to CASSVQGLDTQYF. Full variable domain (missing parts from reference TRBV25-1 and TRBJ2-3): EADIYQTPRYLVIGTGKKITLECSQTMGHDKMYWYQQDPGMELHLIHYSYGVNSTEKGDLSSESTVSRIRTEHFPLTLESARPSHTSQYLCASSVQGLDTQYFGPGTRLTVL.

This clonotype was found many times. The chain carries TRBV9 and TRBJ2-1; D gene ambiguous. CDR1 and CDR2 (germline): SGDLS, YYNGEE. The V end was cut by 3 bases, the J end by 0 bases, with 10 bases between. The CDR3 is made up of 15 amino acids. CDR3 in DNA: TGTGCCAGCAGCGCCGACTCAAGCTCCTACAATGAGCAGTTCTTC. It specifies CASSADSSSYNEQFF.